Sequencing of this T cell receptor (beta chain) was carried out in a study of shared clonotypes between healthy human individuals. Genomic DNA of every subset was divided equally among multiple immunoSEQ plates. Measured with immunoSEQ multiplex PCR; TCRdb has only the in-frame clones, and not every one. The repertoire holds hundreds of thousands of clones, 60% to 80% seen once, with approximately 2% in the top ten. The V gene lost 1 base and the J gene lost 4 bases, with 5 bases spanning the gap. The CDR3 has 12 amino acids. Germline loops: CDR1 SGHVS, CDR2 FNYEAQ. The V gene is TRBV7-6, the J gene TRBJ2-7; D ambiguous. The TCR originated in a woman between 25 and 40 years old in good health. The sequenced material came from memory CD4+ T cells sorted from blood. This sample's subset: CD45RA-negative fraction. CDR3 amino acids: CASSLGQYEQYF. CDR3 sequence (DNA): TGTGCCAGCAGCTTAGGTCAATACGAGCAGTACTTC.